This is a list of T cell receptor beta chains from one sample in a study of T cell repertoires in cytomegalovirus infection. One entry per CDR3 protein, called by TCRdb with MiXCR from the reads. In the table there are about half a million distinct CDR3 sequences, 30% to 35% of which are singletons. Their target antigens are unknown. The sample in question was cultured PBMCs, obtained from culture after CMV antigen stimulation. The receptors here all came from a human donor in good health (CMV status not recorded). Some clones in this sample may be carry-over from other donors' samples. CDR3s include the opening cysteine and the closing phenylalanine or tryptophan. D genes are given only for firm matches. Expanded clones get a size class; other rows say once, few or many, or leave the size out.

clone_size: NA; j_call: TRBJ1-2; v_call: TRBV13; d_call: TRBD1; cdr3_aa: CASSHTGQGVKGYTF; cdr3_nt: TGTGCCAGCAGCCATACGGGACAGGGAGTGAAAGGCTACACCTTC
clone_size: NA; j_call: TRBJ2-5; v_call: TRBV15; d_call: NA; cdr3_aa: CATSRPSRGQETQYF; cdr3_nt: TGTGCCACCAGCAGACCTTCCCGGGGTCAAGAGACCCAGTACTTC
clone_size: NA; j_call: TRBJ1-4; v_call: TRBV10-3; d_call: NA; cdr3_aa: CAIKAATNEKLFF; cdr3_nt: TGTGCCATCAAGGCGGCAACTAATGAAAAACTGTTTTTT
clone_size: NA; j_call: TRBJ2-2; v_call: TRBV12-3/TRBV12-4; d_call: NA; cdr3_aa: CASQKGSANTGELFF; cdr3_nt: TGTGCCAGCCAAAAGGGCAGCGCGAACACCGGGGAGCTGTTTTTT
clone_size: NA; j_call: TRBJ2-7; v_call: TRBV12-3/TRBV12-4; d_call: NA; cdr3_aa: CASSLVGPGKHYYEQYF; cdr3_nt: TGTGCCAGCAGTTTAGTTGGCCCGGGAAAACACTACTACGAGCAGTACTTC
clone_size: few; j_call: TRBJ2-3; v_call: TRBV7-6; d_call: TRBD2; cdr3_aa: CASSLGGGGRATDTQYF; cdr3_nt: TGTGCCAGCAGCTTAGGAGGTGGCGGGAGGGCCACAGATACGCAGTATTTT
clone_size: few; j_call: TRBJ2-1; v_call: TRBV5-1; d_call: NA; cdr3_aa: CASSLEWTGLPYNEQFF; cdr3_nt: TGCGCCAGCAGCCTGGAGTGGACGGGACTTCCATACAATGAGCAGTTCTTC
clone_size: NA; j_call: TRBJ2-1; v_call: TRBV29-1; d_call: NA; cdr3_aa: CSAGRSYNEQFF; cdr3_nt: TGCAGCGCCGGACGGAGTTACAATGAGCAGTTCTTC
clone_size: once; j_call: TRBJ1-1; v_call: TRBV6-2/TRBV6-3; d_call: TRBD1; cdr3_aa: CASNHAGQGSTEAFF; cdr3_nt: TGTGCCAGCAACCACGCGGGACAGGGGAGCACTGAAGCTTTCTTT
clone_size: few; j_call: TRBJ2-1; v_call: TRBV19; d_call: TRBD2; cdr3_aa: CASSRPHSGRSYNEQFF; cdr3_nt: TGTGCCAGTAGTAGACCTCATAGCGGGAGATCCTACAATGAGCAGTTCTTC
clone_size: few; j_call: TRBJ2-3; v_call: TRBV19; d_call: TRBD2; cdr3_aa: CASRSGRAVDTQYF; cdr3_nt: TGTGCCAGTAGGAGCGGGAGGGCTGTAGATACGCAGTATTTT
clone_size: NA; j_call: TRBJ2-4; v_call: TRBV4-1; d_call: TRBD2; cdr3_aa: CASSQDSASGRAWENIQYF; cdr3_nt: TGCGCCAGCAGCCAAGATTCGGCTAGCGGGAGGGCCTGGGAAAACATTCAGTACTTC
clone_size: many; j_call: TRBJ2-3; v_call: TRBV7-2; d_call: TRBD2; cdr3_aa: CASSLRRGMGTADTQYF; cdr3_nt: TGTGCCAGCAGCTTACGGCGGGGGATGGGGACCGCAGATACGCAGTATTTT
clone_size: NA; j_call: TRBJ2-6; v_call: TRBV6-1; d_call: NA; cdr3_aa: CASSEVKSGANVLTF; cdr3_nt: TGTGCCAGCAGTGAAGTCAAGTCTGGGGCCAACGTCCTGACTTTC
clone_size: few; j_call: TRBJ1-2; v_call: TRBV20-1; d_call: TRBD1; cdr3_aa: CSALPSDRGRGYGYTF; cdr3_nt: TGCAGTGCCCTCCCATCCGACAGGGGGCGGGGCTATGGCTACACCTTC
clone_size: many; j_call: TRBJ2-7; v_call: TRBV7-4; d_call: TRBD2; cdr3_aa: CASSENASGSSYEQYF; cdr3_nt: TGTGCCAGCAGCGAAAATGCTAGCGGGAGTTCCTACGAGCAGTACTTC
clone_size: many; j_call: TRBJ2-5; v_call: TRBV7-2; d_call: NA; cdr3_aa: CASSLGAGPTGETQYF; cdr3_nt: TGTGCCAGCAGCTTAGGGGCAGGGCCTACGGGGGAGACCCAGTACTTC
clone_size: many; j_call: TRBJ1-2; v_call: TRBV7-2; d_call: NA; cdr3_aa: CASSSGPLDSYGYTF; cdr3_nt: TGTGCCAGCAGCTCCGGGCCTCTCGACTCCTATGGCTACACCTTC
clone_size: NA; j_call: TRBJ2-7; v_call: TRBV7-9; d_call: NA; cdr3_aa: CASSLPSGASLPEQYF; cdr3_nt: TGTGCCAGCAGCTTACCCTCCGGGGCATCCCTACCGGAGCAGTACTTC
clone_size: few; j_call: TRBJ2-1; v_call: TRBV10-3; d_call: NA; cdr3_aa: CAYADSTRHNEQFF; cdr3_nt: TGTGCCTACGCCGACTCGACCCGCCACAATGAGCAGTTCTTC
clone_size: few; j_call: TRBJ2-7; v_call: TRBV20-1; d_call: TRBD2; cdr3_aa: CSASPALAGGSYEQYF; cdr3_nt: TGCAGTGCTAGCCCGGCTCTAGCGGGAGGATCCTACGAGCAGTACTTC
clone_size: NA; j_call: TRBJ2-3; v_call: TRBV7-8; d_call: NA; cdr3_aa: CASSPAEITDTQYF; cdr3_nt: TGTGCCAGCAGCCCAGCGGAGATCACAGATACGCAGTATTTT
clone_size: once; j_call: TRBJ1-1; v_call: TRBV6-1; d_call: TRBD1; cdr3_aa: CASIYRDRGFSEAFF; cdr3_nt: TGTGCCAGCATCTACCGGGACAGGGGATTTTCTGAAGCTTTCTTT
clone_size: NA; j_call: TRBJ1-6; v_call: TRBV4-1; d_call: NA; cdr3_aa: CASSQDRGSPLHF; cdr3_nt: TGCGCCAGCAGCCAAGATCGTGGTTCACCCCTCCACTTT
clone_size: few; j_call: TRBJ1-5; v_call: TRBV28; d_call: NA; cdr3_aa: CASSLSQGRGNQPQHF; cdr3_nt: TGTGCCAGCAGTTTATCCCAGGGTCGCGGCAATCAGCCCCAGCATTTT
clone_size: few; j_call: TRBJ2-7; v_call: TRBV7-2; d_call: TRBD1; cdr3_aa: CASSTDRGIYEQYF; cdr3_nt: TGTGCCAGCAGCACGGACAGGGGGATCTACGAGCAGTACTTC
clone_size: NA; j_call: TRBJ1-1; v_call: TRBV7-2; d_call: TRBD1; cdr3_aa: CASSLAPGQRNTEAFF; cdr3_nt: TGTGCCAGCAGCTTAGCTCCGGGACAGAGAAACACTGAAGCTTTCTTT
clone_size: NA; j_call: TRBJ2-5; v_call: TRBV28; d_call: NA; cdr3_aa: CASSLAARRGETQYF; cdr3_nt: TGTGCCAGCAGCCTCGCCGCCCGAAGGGGGGAGACCCAGTACTTC
clone_size: few; j_call: TRBJ1-2; v_call: TRBV7-2; d_call: NA; cdr3_aa: CASSLGVSVYGYTF; cdr3_nt: TGTGCCAGCAGCTTAGGCGTGAGCGTCTATGGCTACACCTTC